The 20 T cell receptor beta chains in this list originate from one sample, sequenced in a study. TCRdb analysed the RT-PCR reads with MiXCR anew, one entry per CDR3 protein. The sample yields more than 550,000 distinct CDR3 sequences, 11% to 15% seen once. The sample taken for sequencing was memory CD4+ T cells from blood. Receptor source: a female donor in good health, serving as a healthy control.

The table lists this clonotype with a few counts. V and J are TRBV25-1 and TRBJ1-2; TRBD1 matches at 9 bases. The CDR3 runs 12 residues. CDR1 MGHDK and CDR2 SYGVNS come from the germline V gene. V trimming: 7 bases; J trimming: 6 bases; junction bases outside the gene matches: 3. The CDR3 nucleotides are TGTGCCAGCATTGGACAGGGGAATGGCTACACCTTC. Translated, it gives CASIGQGNGYTF.

CDR3 protein: CSALGKPVTLQETQYF. In nucleotides, the CDR3 is TGCAGTGCCCTTGGAAAACCGGTCACCCTTCAAGAGACCCAGTACTTC. This chain connects TRBV20-1 to TRBJ2-5; D unclear. Germline values: CDR1 DFQATT, CDR2 SNEGSKA (reference sequence). Deletions cut 6 bases from V and 2 bases from J, with 22 bases between. The CDR3 has 16 residues.

This clonotype was seen at least ten times. The chain has TRBV20-1 and TRBJ2-2, with 9 positions matching TRBD2. The CDR3 spans 15 residues. V lost 6 bases and J lost 8; bases outside the gene matches: 13. Germline CDR1 DFQATT, CDR2 SNEGSKA (reference sequence). The CDR3 DNA is TGCAGTGCCATAAGTGCGACTAGCGGAGGGGGGGAGCTGTTTTTT. Its protein is CSAISATSGGGELFF.

The chain has TRBV6-5 and TRBJ2-7; D is perhaps TRBD2 (6 bases). The V and J ends lost 2 bases and 2 bases respectively, with 19 bases between them. Germline CDR1 MNHEY, CDR2 SVGAGI. The CDR3 length is 17 residues. The chain's CDR3 is CASSYRRGGGGAYEQYF. The CDR3 region has the DNA TGTGCCAGCAGTTACCGTCGGGGTGGGGGAGGCGCCTACGAGCAGTACTTC.

The chain has TRBV4-1 and TRBJ1-2; D gene unclear. Trimming took 5 bases from V and 2 from J, leaving 15 bases between them. CDR3 length: 15 amino acids. CDR1 is MGHRA, CDR2 YSYEKL, per germline. DNA of the CDR3: TGCGCCAGCAGCGCGATTCGGACGGGGAACTATGGCTACACCTTC. Its translation is CASSAIRTGNYGYTF.

The genes are TRBV5-1 and TRBJ2-1; 8 bases fit TRBD1. The junction had 5 bases not matched to a gene; V was cut back by 0 bases and J by 3 bases. This CDR3 is built from 16 residues. The germline gives CDR1 SGHRS, CDR2 YFSETQ. The CDR3 protein is CASSLDLGTGYNEQFF. The CDR3 DNA reads TGCGCCAGCAGCTTGGATTTGGGGACAGGCTACAATGAGCAGTTCTTC.

This clonotype turned up a few times. The CDR3 DNA is TGTGCCAGCATCATAGGGGTGAACACTGAAGCTTTCTTT. Translation gives CASIIGVNTEAFF. This chain connects TRBV2 to TRBJ1-1, with D possibly being TRBD1 (5 bases). Germline V gives CDR1 SNHLY, CDR2 FYNNEI. CDR3 length: 13 residues. V was trimmed by 7 bases and J by 0 bases, leaving 9 bases between them. Full variable domain (remainder filled in from reference TRBV2 and TRBJ1-1): EPEVTQTPSHQVTQMGQEVILRCVPISNHLYFYWYRQILGQKVEFLVSFYNNEISEKSEIFDDQFSVERPDGSNFTLKIRSTKLEDSAMYFCASIIGVNTEAFFGQGTRLTVV.

This clonotype was detected many times. This CDR3 is CSVEGERESGNEQFF. In nucleotides, the CDR3 is TGCAGCGTTGAAGGGGAGCGGGAGAGTGGCAATGAGCAGTTCTTC. The chain has TRBV29-1 and TRBJ2-1, with TRBD2 matching over 8 bases. CDR1 and CDR2 (germline): SQVTM, ANQGSEA. The CDR3 extends over 15 amino acids. V shed 1 base, J shed 6 bases, and the junction held 8 bases outside the gene matches.

The V gene is TRBV7-3, the J gene TRBJ2-3, with D perhaps TRBD2 (5 bases). V was shortened by 4 bases and J by 6 bases, with 17 bases between the two germline ends. This CDR3 has 15 amino acids. The germline V gene has CDR1 SGHTA and CDR2 FQGTGA. CDR3 region: CASSSAAAAGDTQYF. DNA of the CDR3: TGTGCCAGCAGCTCCGCGGCCGCTGCGGGCGATACGCAGTATTTT. The full variable domain, with the rest looked up from reference TRBV7-3 and TRBJ2-3, is GAGVSQTPSNKVTEKGKYVELRCDPISGHTALYWYRQSLGQGPEFLIYFQGTGAADDSGLPNDRFFAVRPEGSVSTLKIQRTERGDSAVYLCASSSAAAAGDTQYFGPGTRLTVL.

The chain recombines TRBV5-4 with TRBJ2-7, with 8 positions matching TRBD2. CDR1 SGHNT and CDR2 YYREEE come from the germline V gene (reference sequence). Losses at the gene ends were 0 bases for V and 0 bases for J; bases not matched to a gene: 2. The CDR3 is 15 residues long. CDR3 loop: CASSLGTSSSYEQYF. CDR3 nucleotide sequence: TGTGCCAGCAGCTTGGGGACTAGCTCCTCCTACGAGCAGTACTTC.

V and J are TRBV6-1 and TRBJ2-3; the D is unclear. Germline V gene sequence: CDR1 MNHNS, CDR2 SASEGT. V lost 0 bases and J 3 bases, leaving 7 bases between the germline ends. This CDR3 comprises 14 residues. The CDR3 sequence is CASSEALRTDTQYF. The CDR3 DNA reads as TGTGCCAGCAGTGAAGCGCTAAGGACAGATACGCAGTATTTT.

V is TRBV21-1 and J is TRBJ2-5; no DNA check was done on the table's D call, TRBD2. TRBV21-1 is an annotated pseudogene. There are 16 residues in the CDR3. CDR3 sequence reads: CAKSGLAGGPRETQYF. CDR3 in DNA: TGTGCCAAGTCGGGACTAGCGGGGGGGCCTCGAGAGACCCAGTACTTC.

This clonotype was observed a few times. The V gene is TRBV6-2 or TRBV6-3, the J gene TRBJ2-2, with 12 nucleotides matching TRBD2. Looked up from germline, CDR1 is MNHEY and CDR2 is SVGEGT. The CDR3 has 18 residues. V lost 5 bases and J lost 1; bases outside the gene matches: 8. The CDR3 here is CASSPLAGGPVNTGELFF. The CDR3 DNA sequence: TGTGCCAGCAGTCCTCTAGCGGGGGGGCCTGTGAACACCGGGGAGCTGTTTTTT.

This rearrangement joins TRBV7-9 to TRBJ2-1; 9 nucleotides agree with TRBD2. Losses at the gene ends were 1 base for V and 7 bases for J; bases not matched to a gene: 8. The CDR3 is 16 amino acids. Germline lookup yields CDR1 SEHNR and CDR2 FQNEAQ (reference sequence). CDR3 in amino acids: CASSLEVGAGGNEQFF. CDR3 nucleotides: TGTGCCAGCAGCTTAGAAGTTGGAGCGGGAGGTAATGAGCAGTTCTTC.

This sequence joins TRBV15 and TRBJ2-1; 10 bases fit TRBD2. Trimming at V came to 1 base and at J to 2 bases, leaving 8 bases not matched to a gene. Germline V gives CDR1 LNHNV, CDR2 YYDKDF (reference sequence). This CDR3 has 18 amino acids. In DNA form, the CDR3 reads TGTGCCACCAGCAGAGTCCGGGGACTAGCGAGTCCCTACAATGAGCAGTTCTTC. Encoded protein: CATSRVRGLASPYNEQFF.

The chain has TRBV25-1 and TRBJ2-2, with no clear D. CDR1 is MGHDK, CDR2 SYGVNS, per germline. V lost 3 bases to trimming and J lost 4 bases, with 12 bases between them. The CDR3 consists of 15 residues. The CDR3 DNA reads TGTGCCAGCAGTGACCAATTGGATTCCACCGGGGAGCTGTTTTTT. Amino acids: CASSDQLDSTGELFF.

The chain links TRBV20-1 to TRBJ1-5, with a possible D match to TRBD1 (6 bases). Looked up from germline, CDR1 is DFQATT and CDR2 is SNEGSKA (reference sequence). This CDR3 region has 13 residues. Trimming removed 4 bases at V and 8 bases at J, with 15 bases between. The CDR3 loop is CSATDSLGEPQHF. The CDR3 region has the DNA TGCAGTGCTACGGACAGCCTGGGGGAGCCCCAGCATTTT.

This clonotype was detected many times. J is TRBJ1-2 and V is TRBV7-2, with D possibly being TRBD1 (5 bases). Between the trimmed V and J ends, which lost 1 base and 4 bases, there was a span of 10 bases. From germline, CDR1 is SGHTA and CDR2 FQGNSA. The CDR3 runs 14 residues. The CDR3, as DNA: TGTGCCAGCAGCTTAGGATCCAGGGCCTATGGCTACACCTTC. Amino acid sequence: CASSLGSRAYGYTF.

The J gene is TRBJ1-3, the V gene TRBV7-2; D not certain. Germline CDR1 SGHTA, CDR2 FQGNSA. The V end was cut by 2 bases, the J end by 0 bases, with 8 bases between. This CDR3 comprises 15 residues. Written as DNA, the CDR3 is TGTGCCAGCAGCTTAATTTCCCGCTCTGGAAACACCATATATTTT. Amino acid sequence: CASSLISRSGNTIYF.

This chain joins TRBV2 and TRBJ2-5; D uncertain. V was pared by 6 bases and J by 2 bases, with 13 bases between. Per germline, CDR1 SNHLY and CDR2 FYNNEI. The CDR3 loop spans 14 amino acids. CDR3 in amino acids: CASRDERVQETQYF. Here the CDR3 DNA reads TGTGCCAGCAGGGATGAACGGGTGCAAGAGACCCAGTACTTC.